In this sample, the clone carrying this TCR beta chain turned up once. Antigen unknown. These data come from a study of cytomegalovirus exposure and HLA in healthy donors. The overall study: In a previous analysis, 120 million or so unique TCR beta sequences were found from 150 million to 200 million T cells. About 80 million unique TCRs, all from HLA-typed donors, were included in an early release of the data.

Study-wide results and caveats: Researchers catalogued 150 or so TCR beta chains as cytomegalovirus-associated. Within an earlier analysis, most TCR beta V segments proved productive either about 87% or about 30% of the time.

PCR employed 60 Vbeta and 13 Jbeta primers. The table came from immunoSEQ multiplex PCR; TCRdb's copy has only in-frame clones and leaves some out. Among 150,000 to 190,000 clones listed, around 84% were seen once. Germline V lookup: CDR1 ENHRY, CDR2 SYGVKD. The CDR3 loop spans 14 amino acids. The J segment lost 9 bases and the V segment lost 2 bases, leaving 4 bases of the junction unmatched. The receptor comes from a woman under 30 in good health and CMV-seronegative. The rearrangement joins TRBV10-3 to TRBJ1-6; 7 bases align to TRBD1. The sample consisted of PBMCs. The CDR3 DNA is TGTGCCATCAGTGAGGCCAGGGGGGCTTCACCCCTCCACTTT. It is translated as CAISEARGASPLHF.